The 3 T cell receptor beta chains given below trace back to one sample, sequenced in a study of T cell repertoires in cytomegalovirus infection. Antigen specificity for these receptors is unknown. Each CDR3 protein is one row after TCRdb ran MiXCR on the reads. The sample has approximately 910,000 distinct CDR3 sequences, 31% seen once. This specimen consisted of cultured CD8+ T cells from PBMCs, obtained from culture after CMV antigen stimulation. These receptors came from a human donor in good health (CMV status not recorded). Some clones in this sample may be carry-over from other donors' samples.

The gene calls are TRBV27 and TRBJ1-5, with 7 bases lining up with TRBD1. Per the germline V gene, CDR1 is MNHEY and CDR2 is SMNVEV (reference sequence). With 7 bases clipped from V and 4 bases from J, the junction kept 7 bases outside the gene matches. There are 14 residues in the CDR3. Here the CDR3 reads CASTPGGMNQPQHF. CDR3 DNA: TGTGCCAGCACCCCAGGGGGGATGAATCAGCCCCAGCATTTT.

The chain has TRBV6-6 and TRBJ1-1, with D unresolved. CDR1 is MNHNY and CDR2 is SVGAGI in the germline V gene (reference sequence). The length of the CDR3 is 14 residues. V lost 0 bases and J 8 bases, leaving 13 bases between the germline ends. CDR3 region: CASSYSPGGLEAFF. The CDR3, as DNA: TGTGCCAGCAGTTACTCGCCGGGAGGGTTAGAAGCTTTCTTT.

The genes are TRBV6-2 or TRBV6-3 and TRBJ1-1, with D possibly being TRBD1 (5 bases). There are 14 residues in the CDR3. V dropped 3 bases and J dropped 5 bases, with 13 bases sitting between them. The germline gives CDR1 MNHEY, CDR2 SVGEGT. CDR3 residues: CASSYTGSATEAFF. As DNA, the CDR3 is TGTGCCAGCAGTTATACAGGCTCGGCTACTGAAGCTTTCTTT.